This T cell receptor (beta chain) comes out of a study of blood T cell repertoires in COVID-19 (TCRdb year 2020). The study in broad terms: Samples from collaborators originated in the United States, Italy and Spain and spanned both the acute and convalescent phases of COVID-19. The prospective study material was composed of cDNA or gDNA derived from T cells, B-cell-depleted T cells, or PBMCs. The dataset comprised deeply sampled blood TCRbeta repertoires from subjects exposed to, actively infected with, or recovered from COVID-19. The repertoires were released in a freely available public database intended as a resource for research on the immune response to SARS-CoV-2. The samples were drawn from two sources: the first 160 participants of the ongoing ImmuneRACE study, and approximately 1,300 subjects contributed by 6 global collaborators. The sample metadata nearly always contained a de-identified subject ID, COVID-19 status, age in years and sex. Where HLA class I and class II types were available, the types were taken from metadata supplied by the sample provider, not from assay-based typing. The study at large found these results: Clinical and demographic metadata were provided uncurated, with the amount varying by source and participant.

Spanning cysteine to phenylalanine, the CDR3 consists of 15 amino acids. Of the read, only the CDR3 DNA is kept; its 45 bases are in frame from base 1. The germline V gene gives CDR1 as SGHRS and CDR2 as YFSETQ. The V end gives up 6 bases and the J end 2 bases, leaving 8 bases in the junction not matched to a gene. TCRbeta CDR3 regions were amplified from genomic DNA using the immunoSEQ Assay, a bias-controlled multiplex PCR. On the study's bioinformatics: Within the assay, amplification of reference gene primers was used to estimate how many nucleated cells each sample contained. To quantify the absolute abundance of each unique TCRbeta CDR3 rearrangement, sequence reads were collapsed and filtered. For each sample, productive Simpson clonality was calculated as the square root of Simpson's diversity index across productive rearrangements. TCRdb carries this immuneACCESS record with in-frame sequences only. Its versions omit some clonotypes, under half of them owing to an unresolved V gene in the studies checked, with the rest unexplained. That table gives V, J and clone size, and the DNA gave D and trimming. For this sample there are over 30,000 clones; around 85% appear just once. The ten largest clones add up to over 25% of the sample.

Collaborating institutions collected whole blood in K2EDTA tubes following their own protocols. Collaborator samples were shipped for TCRbeta analysis as frozen whole blood, isolated PBMCs, or DNA extracted from either sample type. Concerning this clone itself: Its binding antigen is unknown. Base qualities are not at hand, and no much larger clone is one base apart.

The TCR comes from an elderly man with active or convalescent COVID-19. Sequencing used peripheral blood. The chain is assembled from TRBV5-1 and TRBJ2-7; 10 junctional bases match TRBD2. The CDR3 reads as follows: CASKRGTSETYEQYF. The bases read TGCGCCAGCAAACGGGGGACTAGCGAGACCTACGAGCAGTACTTC.